Presented here are 13 T cell receptor beta chains from one specimen sequenced in a study of a mutant IDH1 vaccine in newly diagnosed glioma. The time point here: baseline, week 1 (first vaccination visit). Treatment indicated: pre-vaccination baseline after standard-of-care therapy. TCRdb's copy holds only in-frame clones and misses some; the assay was immunoSEQ multiplex PCR. The sample lists about 30,000 clones, over 75% occurring once. The sample was PBMCs, taken from a glioma patient treated with radiotherapy, temozolomide or both. These receptor sequences come from a man aged 25 to 45 with glioma.

This clone has just one count. The V gene is TRBV15, the J gene TRBJ2-3; D remains ambiguous. The germline CDR1 and CDR2 sequences are LNHNV and YYDKDF (reference sequence). V gave up 0 bases and J gave up 6 bases, with 7 bases separating them. The CDR3 is 13 amino acids. CDR3 sequence reads: CATSRDRLDTQYF. The CDR3 coding sequence is TGTGCCACCAGCAGAGATCGCTTGGATACGCAGTATTTT. The full variable domain, in which reference TRBV15 and TRBJ2-3 provide the parts outside the CDR3, is DAMVIQNPRYQVTQFGKPVTLSCSQTLNHNVMYWYQQKSSQAPKLLFHYYDKDFNNEADTPDNFQSRRPNTSFCFLDIRSPGLGDTAMYLCATSRDRLDTQYFGPGTRLTVL.

The chain has TRBV5-1 and TRBJ1-1, with TRBD1 identical over 11 bases. There are 19 residues in the CDR3. The V and J ends lost 0 bases and 1 base, in that order; junction bases with no gene match: 11. Germline assignment: CDR1 SGHRS and CDR2 YFSETQ. The CDR3, as DNA: TGCGCCAGCAGCTTGGATTGGAGCGTGGGACAGGGGGGGAACACTGAAGCTTTCTTT. Translation gives CASSLDWSVGQGGNTEAFF.

The rearrangement joins TRBV4-1 to TRBJ1-1, with D tentatively TRBD1 (6 bases). This CDR3 is built from 14 residues. CDR1 is MGHRA, CDR2 YSYEKL, per germline. V was pared by 8 bases and J by 5 bases, with 18 bases between. CDR3 amino acids: CASGSQGRGTEAFF. The CDR3 DNA sequence: TGCGCCAGCGGATCACAGGGAAGGGGGACTGAAGCTTTCTTT.

This clone was recorded once. The rearrangement uses TRBV15 and TRBJ2-4, with 10 positions matching TRBD2. Germline CDR1 is LNHNV and CDR2 is YYDKDF (reference sequence). The CDR3 has 16 residues. Unmatched junction bases numbered 10, after V lost 0 bases and J lost 11 bases. The CDR3 loop is CATSRDSAGLARVQYF. The DNA of the CDR3 is TGTGCCACCAGCAGAGATAGCGCGGGACTAGCGAGGGTTCAGTACTTC.

V gene TRBV9 combines with J gene TRBJ2-7; tentative D call: TRBD1 (6 bases). V gave up 4 bases and J gave up 0 bases, with 17 bases separating them. Per germline, CDR1 SGDLS and CDR2 YYNGEE. The CDR3 is 16 amino acids. The DNA for the CDR3 is TGTGCCAGCAGCATCACCGGGACACCTAACTCCTACGAGCAGTACTTC. Its translation: CASSITGTPNSYEQYF. The whole variable domain, filled in from reference TRBV9 and TRBJ2-7, reads DSGVTQTPKHLITATGQRVTLRCSPRSGDLSVYWYQQSLDQGLQFLIQYYNGEERAKGNILERFSAQQFPDLHSELNLSSLELGDSALYFCASSITGTPNSYEQYFGPGTRLTVT.

The chain links TRBV29-1 to TRBJ1-2, with D possibly matching TRBD1 (5 bases). The CDR3 is 13 residues long. CDR1 SQVTM and CDR2 ANQGSEA come from the germline V gene. Trimming left V 0 bases short and J 5 bases short, with 10 bases between. Written as DNA, the CDR3 is TGCAGCGTTGAAGATCGGGGGTGGTATGGCTACACCTTC. Translated: CSVEDRGWYGYTF.

The gene calls are TRBV11-2 and TRBJ2-1; D possibly corresponds to TRBD2 (6 bases). Germline CDR1 is SGHAT and CDR2 is FQNNGV. The CDR3 extends over 13 amino acids. Trimming removed 4 bases from V and 8 bases from J, with 12 bases in between. The CDR3 region has the DNA TGTGCCAGCAGCTGGCGGGGTATCTATGAGCAGTTCTTC. It translates to CASSWRGIYEQFF.

The V call is TRBV20-1, the J call TRBJ1-1; D is uncertain. Per germline, CDR1 DFQATT and CDR2 SNEGSKA (reference sequence). The CDR3 sequence is 9 residues long. V gave up 5 bases and J gave up 10 bases, with 8 bases separating them. The CDR3 sequence: CSAAPGAFF. In nucleotides, the CDR3 is TGCAGTGCTGCGCCTGGAGCTTTCTTT.

This rearrangement joins TRBV6-1 to TRBJ2-5, with 9 bases matching TRBD1. With V trimmed by 1 base and J by 4 bases, 1 base remained unmatched. The CDR3 runs to 14 residues. CDR1 MNHNS and CDR2 SASEGT come from the germline V gene. CDR3 in amino acids: CASSEETGGETQYF. In DNA, the CDR3 is TGTGCCAGCAGTGAAGAGACAGGGGGAGAGACCCAGTACTTC.

The chain has TRBV10-3 and TRBJ2-1, with a tentative D call TRBD1 (6 bases). Germline V CDR1 and CDR2: ENHRY, SYGVKD. V gave up 4 bases and J gave up 7 bases, with 11 bases separating them. This CDR3 has 13 residues. The CDR3 region is CAISAGRGNEQFF. CDR3 nucleotides: TGTGCCATCAGTGCGGGCAGGGGTAATGAGCAGTTCTTC.

V usage is TRBV10-3 and J usage is TRBJ2-7; maybe TRBD1 (5 bases). In germline, CDR1 is ENHRY, CDR2 SYGVKD. V was clipped by 7 bases and J by 0 bases, with 13 bases between them. The CDR3 length is 14 residues. CDR3 loop: CAIMRTLDSYEQYF. CDR3 DNA: TGTGCCATCATGAGGACATTGGACTCCTACGAGCAGTACTTC.

V gene TRBV5-1 combines with J gene TRBJ2-1; D is uncertain. The CDR3 is 12 residues long. From germline, CDR1 is SGHRS and CDR2 YFSETQ. Trimming shortened V by 0 bases and J by 2 bases, and 0 bases separated the two germline ends. Here the CDR3 DNA reads TGCGCCAGCAGCTTGGCCTACAATGAGCAGTTCTTC. This gives the protein CASSLAYNEQFF.

The J gene is TRBJ2-7, the V gene TRBV25-1; TRBD1 is a possible D gene (6 bases). The CDR3 runs 13 residues. CDR1 MGHDK and CDR2 SYGVNS come from the germline V gene. For the CDR3, the DNA is TGTGTCGCACAGGGCCCCGAGGAGAACGAGCAGTACTTC. Translated, it gives CVAQGPEENEQYF.